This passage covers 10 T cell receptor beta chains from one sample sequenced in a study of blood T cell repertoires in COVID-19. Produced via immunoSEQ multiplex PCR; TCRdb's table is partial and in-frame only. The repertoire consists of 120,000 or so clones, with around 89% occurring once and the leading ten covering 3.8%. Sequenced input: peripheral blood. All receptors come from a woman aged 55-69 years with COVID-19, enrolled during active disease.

The CDR3 region has the DNA TGTGCCAGCAGTTACCCTAGTGGCTACACCTTC. It specifies CASSYPSGYTF. V gene TRBV6-2 or TRBV6-3 combines with J gene TRBJ1-2; D gene ambiguous. The CDR3 has 11 amino acids. Germline-derived CDR1 and CDR2 are MNHEY and SVGEGT. The V and J ends lost 2 bases and 7 bases respectively, with 5 bases between them.

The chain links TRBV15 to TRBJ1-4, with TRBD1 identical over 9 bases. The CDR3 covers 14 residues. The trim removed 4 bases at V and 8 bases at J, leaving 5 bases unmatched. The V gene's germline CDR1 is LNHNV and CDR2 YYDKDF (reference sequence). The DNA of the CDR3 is TGTGCCACCAGCACCCGGACAGGGGACGAAAAACTGTTTTTT. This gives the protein CATSTRTGDEKLFF. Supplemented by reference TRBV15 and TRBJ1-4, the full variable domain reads DAMVIQNPRYQVTQFGKPVTLSCSQTLNHNVMYWYQQKSSQAPKLLFHYYDKDFNNEADTPDNFQSRRPNTSFCFLDIRSPGLGDTAMYLCATSTRTGDEKLFFGSGTQLSVL.

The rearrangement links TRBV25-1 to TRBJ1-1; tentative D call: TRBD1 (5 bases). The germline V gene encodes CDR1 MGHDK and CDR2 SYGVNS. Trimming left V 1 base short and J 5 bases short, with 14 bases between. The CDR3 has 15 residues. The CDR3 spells CASSESMGGRTEAFF. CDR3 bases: TGTGCCAGCAGTGAATCGATGGGGGGAAGGACTGAAGCTTTCTTT.

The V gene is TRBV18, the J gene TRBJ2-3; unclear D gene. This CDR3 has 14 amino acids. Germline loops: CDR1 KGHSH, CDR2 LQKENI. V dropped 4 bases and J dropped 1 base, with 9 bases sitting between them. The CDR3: CASSRVAGTDTQYF. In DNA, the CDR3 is TGTGCCAGCTCACGAGTAGCCGGCACAGATACGCAGTATTTT.

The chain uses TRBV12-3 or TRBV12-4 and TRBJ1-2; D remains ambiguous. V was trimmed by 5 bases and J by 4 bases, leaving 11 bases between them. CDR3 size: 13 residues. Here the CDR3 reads CASSRRELYGYTF. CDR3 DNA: TGTGCCAGCAGTCGAAGGGAGCTCTATGGCTACACCTTC.

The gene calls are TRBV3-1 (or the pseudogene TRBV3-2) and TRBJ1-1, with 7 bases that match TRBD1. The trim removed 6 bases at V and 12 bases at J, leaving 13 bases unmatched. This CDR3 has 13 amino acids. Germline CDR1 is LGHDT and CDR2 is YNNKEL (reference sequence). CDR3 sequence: CASSLSRTGRTFF. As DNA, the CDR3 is TGTGCCAGCAGTCTATCCCGGACAGGTCGAACTTTCTTT.

Here the CDR3 DNA reads TGTGCCAGCAGCCAAGTGACTAGCGGGGGGTGGGAGCAGTATTTT. Translated, it gives CASSQVTSGGWEQYF. The J gene is TRBJ2-3, the V gene TRBV3-1 (or the pseudogene TRBV3-2); 13 nucleotides agree with TRBD2. Germline V gene data show CDR1 as LGHDT and CDR2 as YNNKEL (reference sequence). The CDR3 runs 15 residues. V gave up 1 base and J gave up 11 bases; unmatched junction bases: 6.

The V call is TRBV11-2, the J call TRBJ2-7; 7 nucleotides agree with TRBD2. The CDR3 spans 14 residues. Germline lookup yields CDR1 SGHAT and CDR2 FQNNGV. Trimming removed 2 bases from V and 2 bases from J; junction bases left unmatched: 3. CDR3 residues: CASSLLRGTYEQYF. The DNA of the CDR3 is TGTGCCAGCAGCTTACTGCGGGGGACCTACGAGCAGTACTTC. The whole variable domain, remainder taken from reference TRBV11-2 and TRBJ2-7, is EAGVAQSPRYKIIEKRQSVAFWCNPISGHATLYWYQQILGQGPKLLIQFQNNGVVDDSQLPKDRFSAERLKGVDSTLKIQPAKLEDSAVYLCASSLLRGTYEQYFGPGTRLTVT.

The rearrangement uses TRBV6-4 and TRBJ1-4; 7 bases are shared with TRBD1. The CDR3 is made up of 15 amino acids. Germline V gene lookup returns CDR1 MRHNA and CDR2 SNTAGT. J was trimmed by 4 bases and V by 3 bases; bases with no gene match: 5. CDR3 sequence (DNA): TGTGCCAGCAGTGAGTCGGGACAGCTTAATGAAAAACTGTTTTTT. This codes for CASSESGQLNEKLFF.

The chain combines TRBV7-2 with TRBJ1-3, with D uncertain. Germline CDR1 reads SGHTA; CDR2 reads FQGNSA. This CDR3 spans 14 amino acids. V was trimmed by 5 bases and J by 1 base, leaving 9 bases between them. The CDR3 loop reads CASSPERSGNTIYF. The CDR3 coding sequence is TGTGCCAGCAGCCCAGAGAGGTCTGGAAACACCATATATTTT. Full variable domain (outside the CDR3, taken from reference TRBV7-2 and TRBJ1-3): GAGVSQSPSNKVTEKGKDVELRCDPISGHTALYWYRQSLGQGLEFLIYFQGNSAPDKSGLPSDRFSAERTGGSVSTLTIQRTQQEDSAVYLCASSPERSGNTIYFGEGSWLTVV.